Listed here are 28 T cell receptor beta chains from one sample, sequenced in a study of Ad26.COV2.S vaccination and SARS-CoV-2 variants. The treatment was: over 15 received Ad26.COV2.S at low or high dose, single or two shots; roughly five received placebo; per-sample allocation not given. Sampling was done on day 63 after the first vaccine or placebo injection. The method was immunoSEQ multiplex PCR; TCRdb's version includes in-frame clones alone and lacks a portion of them. The sample yields roughly 700,000 clones, around 92% seen once. The material was peripheral blood, obtained in a trial of Ad26.COV2.S vaccine versus placebo. The receptors were sampled from a person between 18 and 65 years old who received the Ad26.COV2.S COVID-19 vaccine or a placebo.

V is TRBV19 and J is TRBJ2-2; no clear D. The CDR3 consists of 12 residues. CDR1 and CDR2 from the germline V gene are LNHDA and SQIVND (reference sequence). V was clipped by 4 bases and J by 6 bases, with 6 bases between them. The CDR3 reads CASSNSPGELFF. CDR3 DNA sequence: TGTGCCAGTAGTAATTCCCCCGGGGAGCTGTTTTTT.

The V gene is TRBV2, the J gene TRBJ2-1, with 9 bases that match TRBD2. Germline V gene sequence: CDR1 SNHLY, CDR2 FYNNEI. V was clipped by 6 bases and J by 14 bases; unmatched bases: 8. This CDR3 is built from 12 residues. CDR3 amino acids: CASSPGLAGKFF. The CDR3 DNA reads TGTGCCAGCAGCCCCGGGCTAGCGGGAAAGTTCTTC.

V gene TRBV27 combines with J gene TRBJ1-5, with D perhaps TRBD1 (6 bases). The germline CDR1 and CDR2 sequences are MNHEY and SMNVEV (reference sequence). V gave up 3 bases and J gave up 7 bases, with 13 bases separating them. This CDR3 region has 14 residues. This CDR3 reads CASSFSGGGQPQHF. The CDR3 DNA sequence: TGTGCCAGCAGTTTTTCCGGGGGCGGCCAGCCCCAGCATTTT.

The table lists this clone with a few counts. The chain couples TRBV10-3 to TRBJ2-7; no clear D gene. CDR1 is ENHRY and CDR2 is SYGVKD in the germline V gene. The CDR3 totals 14 residues. The V and J ends lost 6 bases and 0 bases respectively, with 12 bases between them. The CDR3 region is CAISGEQSSYEQYF. The CDR3 DNA reads TGTGCCATCAGCGGTGAGCAAAGCTCCTACGAGCAGTACTTC.

The V and J genes are TRBV24-1 and TRBJ2-3; 10 nucleotides line up with TRBD1. The germline V gene has CDR1 KGHDR and CDR2 SFDVKD. CDR3 length equals 15 residues. V shed 7 bases, J shed 4 bases, and the junction held 7 bases outside the gene matches. The CDR3 sequence is CATSGRDRGSDTQYF. The CDR3 DNA sequence: TGTGCCACCAGCGGACGGGACAGGGGATCAGATACGCAGTATTTT.

The chain uses TRBV4-3 and TRBJ2-1; a possible D gene is TRBD2 (5 bases). This CDR3 region has 19 residues. V lost 4 bases and J 3 bases, leaving 25 bases between the germline ends. Germline assignment: CDR1 LGHNA and CDR2 YSLEER. In nucleotides, the CDR3 is TGCGCCAGCAGCCCTCTTCTAGCACGACCCCCTGGGAGCTACAATGAGCAGTTCTTC. Encoded protein: CASSPLLARPPGSYNEQFF.

The V call is TRBV28, the J call TRBJ2-3; 10 bases line up with TRBD1. The CDR3 sequence is 16 residues long. J was trimmed by 0 bases and V by 5 bases; bases with no gene match: 5. From germline, CDR1 is MDHEN and CDR2 SYDVKM. Written as DNA, the CDR3 is TGTGCCAGCAGTGGGGACAGGGGTATGAGCACAGATACGCAGTATTTT. Its protein product is CASSGDRGMSTDTQYF.

The V and J genes are TRBV5-1 and TRBJ2-1; TRBD2 might be the D (6 bases). Trimming shortened V by 3 bases and J by 7 bases, and 17 bases separated the two germline ends. The CDR3 is 15 amino acids. Germline V gives CDR1 SGHRS, CDR2 YFSETQ. CDR3 region: CASSSTGVTDNEQFF. CDR3 coding DNA: TGCGCCAGCAGCTCGACGGGAGTGACGGATAATGAGCAGTTCTTC.

V and J are TRBV5-6 and TRBJ2-3; D gene unclear. Germline CDR1 reads SGHDT; CDR2 reads YYEEEE. Trimming removed 3 bases from V and 0 bases from J, with 8 bases in between. The CDR3 totals 14 residues. The CDR3 is CASSYQSSTDTQYF. DNA of the CDR3: TGTGCCAGCAGCTACCAATCTAGCACAGATACGCAGTATTTT. Complete variable domain (other parts from reference TRBV5-6 and TRBJ2-3): DAGVTQSPTHLIKTRGQQVTLRCSPKSGHDTVSWYQQALGQGPQFIFQYYEEEERQRGNFPDRFSGHQFPNYSSELNVNALLLGDSALYLCASSYQSSTDTQYFGPGTRLTVL.

The gene calls are TRBV10-2 and TRBJ2-7; the D call may be TRBD1 or TRBD2 (5 bases each). The CDR3 is 13 amino acids. Germline CDR1 WSHSY, CDR2 SAAADI. Trimming cost V 10 bases and J 6 bases, with 19 bases left between them. CDR3 protein: CATLGKSGSEQYF. The CDR3 nucleotides are TGCGCCACCCTGGGGAAATCAGGGAGCGAGCAGTACTTC.

The rearrangement joins TRBV6-5 to TRBJ2-7, with 7 bases lining up with TRBD2. The CDR3 covers 14 residues. J gave up 5 bases and V 4 bases, and 8 bases lay outside the gene matches. CDR1 MNHEY and CDR2 SVGAGI come from the germline V gene. The CDR3 region is CASSSTSRFHEQYF. The DNA of the CDR3 is TGTGCCAGCAGTTCGACTAGCCGGTTCCACGAGCAGTACTTC.

This clone was seen just once. The rearrangement joins TRBV6-2 or TRBV6-3 to TRBJ1-3; 7 positions match TRBD1. The CDR3 is made up of 15 amino acids. J lost 0 bases, V lost 5 bases, and 4 bases had no gene match. The germline gives CDR1 MNHEY, CDR2 SVGEGT. The CDR3, as DNA: TGTGCCAGCAGTCGTGGACAGGTCTCTGGAAACACCATATATTTT. This sequence encodes CASSRGQVSGNTIYF.

There are a few counts of this clone. V gene TRBV19 combines with J gene TRBJ2-7, with 10 nucleotides matching TRBD2. The germline CDR1 and CDR2 sequences are LNHDA and SQIVND (reference sequence). Trimming cost V 3 bases and J 0 bases; bases outside gene matches: 11. This CDR3 contains 18 residues. The CDR3: CASSISPSGGRSSYEQYF. The CDR3 bases are TGTGCCAGTAGTATTTCCCCTAGCGGGGGAAGAAGCTCCTACGAGCAGTACTTC.

The chain has TRBV6-6 and TRBJ2-5; no definite D call. This CDR3 has 16 amino acids. Trimming left V 2 bases short and J 2 bases short, with 15 bases between. Germline assignment: CDR1 MNHNY and CDR2 SVGAGI (reference sequence). The CDR3 region has the DNA TGTGCCAGCAGTTACCCGGCACACCAGAGACAAGAGACCCAGTACTTC. As protein: CASSYPAHQRQETQYF.

J is TRBJ2-7 and V is TRBV14; TRBD1 aligns across 7 bases. CDR3 length equals 14 residues. Trimming removed 4 bases from V and 2 bases from J; junction bases left unmatched: 5. CDR1 and CDR2 (germline): SGHDN, FVKESK. CDR3 in amino acids: CASSRRQGPYEQYF. DNA for the CDR3: TGTGCCAGCAGCCGGCGACAGGGACCCTACGAGCAGTACTTC.

The chain joins TRBV19 to TRBJ2-1; no clear D gene. Trimming removed 0 bases at V and 9 bases at J, with 3 bases between. This CDR3 is 11 amino acids long. Germline CDR1 is LNHDA and CDR2 is SQIVND (reference sequence). The CDR3 region has the DNA TGTGCCAGTAGTATAGAGGGTGAGCAGTTCTTC. This encodes CASSIEGEQFF.

The rearrangement uses TRBV20-1 and TRBJ2-7; 8 bases align to TRBD2. From germline, CDR1 is DFQATT and CDR2 SNEGSKA (reference sequence). Germline trimming cut 3 bases from V and 6 bases from J; bases unmatched to any gene: 13. This CDR3 comprises 15 residues. CDR3 nucleotides: TGCAGTGCTAGTTGGGTCGGACTAGCCGGGGGCGAGCAGTACTTC. It codes for CSASWVGLAGGEQYF.

This clone was detected only once. One end of the junction does not line up with germline, which may come from a read error. The chain carries TRBV6-6 and TRBJ1-1; no definite D call. The CDR3 extends over 12 amino acids. The germline V gene has CDR1 MNHNY and CDR2 SVGAGI (reference sequence). CDR3 amino acids: CASSDSDREAFF. CDR3 nucleotide sequence: TGTGCCAGCAGTGACTCAGATAGGGAAGCTTTCTTT.

The J gene is TRBJ1-1, the V gene TRBV30; D ambiguous. Germline assignment: CDR1 GTSNPN and CDR2 SVGIG (reference sequence). This CDR3 is built from 13 residues. The V gene lost 2 bases and the J gene lost 0 bases, with 7 bases spanning the gap. The DNA for the CDR3 is TGTGCCTGGAGTTGGGATATGAACACTGAAGCTTTCTTT. Its translation: CAWSWDMNTEAFF.

The V gene is TRBV18, the J gene TRBJ1-1, with TRBD1 matching over 9 bases. Germline-derived CDR1 and CDR2 are KGHSH and LQKENI. The CDR3 sequence is 13 residues long. Trimming cost V 6 bases and J 4 bases; bases outside gene matches: 3. DNA of the CDR3: TGTGCCAGCTCGGGGGACAGGGCCACTGAAGCTTTCTTT. The encoded protein is CASSGDRATEAFF.

This chain connects TRBV18 to TRBJ2-5, with 8 bases identical to TRBD1. V trimming: 0 bases; J trimming: 3 bases; junction bases outside the gene matches: 3. CDR3 length equals 15 residues. CDR1 and CDR2 from the germline V gene are KGHSH and LQKENI. CDR3 sequence: CASSPPSGQEETQYF. The DNA for the CDR3 is TGTGCCAGCTCACCACCTTCGGGACAGGAAGAGACCCAGTACTTC.

The chain is built from TRBV18 and TRBJ2-1, with 8 bases matching TRBD2. Germline V CDR1 and CDR2: KGHSH, LQKENI. The CDR3 is 16 residues long. V gave up 2 bases and J gave up 6 bases; unmatched junction bases: 9. This CDR3 reads CASSPSGRRLRNEQFF. The CDR3, as DNA: TGTGCCAGCTCACCAAGCGGGAGACGTCTACGCAATGAGCAGTTCTTC.

This clone came up once. The chain recombines TRBV4-3 with TRBJ2-5; 8 nucleotides match TRBD2. The V and J ends lost 3 bases and 4 bases, in that order; junction bases with no gene match: 7. The CDR3 loop spans 15 amino acids. CDR1 is LGHNA and CDR2 is YSLEER in the germline V gene. CDR3: CASSHSGTRGETQYF. In DNA, the CDR3 is TGCGCCAGCAGCCATTCCGGGACTAGAGGAGAGACCCAGTACTTC.

The rearrangement links TRBV4-2 to TRBJ2-3, with 12 positions matching TRBD2. CDR1 is LGHNA and CDR2 is YNFKEQ in the germline V gene. V shed 2 bases and J 3 bases; nucleotides not matched to a gene: 6. This CDR3 is 17 amino acids long. The CDR3 nucleotides are TGTGCCAGCAGCCAAACCCTGACTAGCGGGAGTACAGATACGCAGTATTTT. It specifies CASSQTLTSGSTDTQYF.

Note on this clone: The sample carries other DNA sequences with the same CDR3. The chain employs TRBV18 and TRBJ2-7; 9 positions match TRBD1. The CDR3 totals 15 residues. Germline V lookup: CDR1 KGHSH, CDR2 LQKENI. Unmatched junction bases numbered 4, after V lost 0 bases and J lost 4 bases. In nucleotides, the CDR3 is TGTGCCAGCTCACCACCGGGACAGGGAGTTTACGAGCAGTACTTC. Its translation is CASSPPGQGVYEQYF.

This sequence joins TRBV6-1 and TRBJ1-5, with TRBD1 matching over 7 bases. Germline V CDR1 and CDR2: MNHNS, SASEGT. The J segment lost 0 bases and the V segment lost 3 bases, leaving 8 bases of the junction unmatched. The CDR3 is 17 residues long. The CDR3 nucleotides read TGTGCCAGCAGTGACCGGGACAGACCTTATAGCAATCAGCCCCAGCATTTT. Protein product: CASSDRDRPYSNQPQHF.

The V gene is TRBV10-1, the J gene TRBJ1-3; TRBD1 might be the D (5 bases). Germline V gene sequence: CDR1 WNHNN, CDR2 SYGVQD (reference sequence). V was trimmed by 6 bases and J by 3 bases, leaving 24 bases between them. The CDR3 runs 18 residues. DNA of the CDR3: TGCGCCAGCAGGGGATACCCGGGACCTAATCGATGTGGAAACACCATATATTTT. Translated, it gives CASRGYPGPNRCGNTIYF.

The chain has TRBV7-9 and TRBJ2-7; D may be TRBD1 or TRBD2 (5 bases each). There are 16 residues in the CDR3. Germline-derived CDR1 and CDR2 are SEHNR and FQNEAQ (reference sequence). V lost 4 bases and J lost 3, with 19 bases in between. The CDR3 is CASSSNLFGASYEQYF. CDR3 in DNA: TGTGCCAGCAGCTCCAATCTCTTCGGGGCCAGCTACGAGCAGTACTTC. Supplemented by reference TRBV7-9 and TRBJ2-7, the full variable domain reads DTGVSQNPRHKITKRGQNVTFRCDPISEHNRLYWYRQTLGQGPEFLTYFQNEAQLEKSRLLSDRFSAERPKGSFSTLEIQRTEQGDSAMYLCASSSNLFGASYEQYFGPGTRLTVT.